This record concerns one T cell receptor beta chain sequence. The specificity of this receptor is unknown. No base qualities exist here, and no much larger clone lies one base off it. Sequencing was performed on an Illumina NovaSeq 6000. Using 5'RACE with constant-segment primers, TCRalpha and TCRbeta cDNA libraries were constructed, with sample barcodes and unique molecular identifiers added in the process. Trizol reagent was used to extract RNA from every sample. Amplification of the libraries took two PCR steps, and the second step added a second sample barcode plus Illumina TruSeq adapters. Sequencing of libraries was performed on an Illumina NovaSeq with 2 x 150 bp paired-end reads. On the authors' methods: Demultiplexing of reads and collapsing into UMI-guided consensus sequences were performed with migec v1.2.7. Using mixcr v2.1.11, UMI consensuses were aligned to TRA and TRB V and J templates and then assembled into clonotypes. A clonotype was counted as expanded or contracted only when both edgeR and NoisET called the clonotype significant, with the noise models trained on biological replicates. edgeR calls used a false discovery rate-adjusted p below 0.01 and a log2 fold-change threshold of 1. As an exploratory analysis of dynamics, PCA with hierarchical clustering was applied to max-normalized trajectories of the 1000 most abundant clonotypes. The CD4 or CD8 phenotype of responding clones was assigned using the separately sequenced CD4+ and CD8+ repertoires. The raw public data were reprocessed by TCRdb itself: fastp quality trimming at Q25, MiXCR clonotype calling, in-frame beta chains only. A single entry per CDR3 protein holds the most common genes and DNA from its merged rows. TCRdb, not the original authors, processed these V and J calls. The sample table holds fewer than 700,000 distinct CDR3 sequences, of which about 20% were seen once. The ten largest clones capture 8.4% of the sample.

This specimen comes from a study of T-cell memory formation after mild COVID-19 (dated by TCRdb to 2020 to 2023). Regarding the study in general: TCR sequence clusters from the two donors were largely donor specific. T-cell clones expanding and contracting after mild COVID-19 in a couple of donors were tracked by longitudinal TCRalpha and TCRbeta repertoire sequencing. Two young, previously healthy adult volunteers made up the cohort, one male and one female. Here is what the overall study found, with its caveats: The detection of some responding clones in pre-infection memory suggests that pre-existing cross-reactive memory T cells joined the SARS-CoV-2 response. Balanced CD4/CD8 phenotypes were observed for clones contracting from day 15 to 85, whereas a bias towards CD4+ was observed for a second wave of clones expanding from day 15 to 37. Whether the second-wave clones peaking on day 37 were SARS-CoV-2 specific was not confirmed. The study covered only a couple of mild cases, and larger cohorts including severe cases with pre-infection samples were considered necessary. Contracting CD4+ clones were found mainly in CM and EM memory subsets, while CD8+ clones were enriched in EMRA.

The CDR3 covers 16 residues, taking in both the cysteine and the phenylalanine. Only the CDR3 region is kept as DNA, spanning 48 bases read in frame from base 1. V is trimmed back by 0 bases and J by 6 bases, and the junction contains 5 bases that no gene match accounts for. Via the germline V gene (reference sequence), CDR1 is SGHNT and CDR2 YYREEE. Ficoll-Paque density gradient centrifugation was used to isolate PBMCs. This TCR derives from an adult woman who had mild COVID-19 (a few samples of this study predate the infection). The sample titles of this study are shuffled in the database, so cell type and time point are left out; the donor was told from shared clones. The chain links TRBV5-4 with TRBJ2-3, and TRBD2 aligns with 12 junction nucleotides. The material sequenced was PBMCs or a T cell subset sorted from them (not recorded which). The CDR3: CASSLELAGGVDTQYF. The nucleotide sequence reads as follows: TGTGCCAGCAGCTTGGAACTAGCGGGGGGAGTTGATACGCAGTATTTT.